A single sample gave rise to the 20 T cell receptor beta chains below, sequenced in a study of human T cells and chemical hapten exposure. Time point given: patch test 3, about 24 weeks after DPC sensitization. The treatment was: therapeutic diphenylcyclopropenone sensitization with weekly scalp DPC. Someone pulled total RNA out of unfractionated whole blood. One entry per CDR3 protein results from TCRdb running MiXCR on the RACE reads. The table records fewer than 40,000 distinct CDR3 sequences, about 13% of them present only once. The input for sequencing was whole blood, taken in connection with sensitization to the hapten diphenylcyclopropenone (DPC). The origin of the receptors is a middle-aged woman with alopecia areata. Some clones in this sample may be carry-over from other donors' samples.

The sample holds many counts of this clonotype. The rearrangement links TRBV18 to TRBJ1-5; D is perhaps TRBD1 (6 bases). The V end was cut by 6 bases, the J end by 4 bases, with 10 bases between. Germline V CDR1 and CDR2: KGHSH, LQKENI. CDR3 length: 13 residues. Here the CDR3 DNA reads TGTGCCAGCTCTCCAGGGGAGAATCAGCCCCAGCATTTT. Protein product: CASSPGENQPQHF.

The rearrangement links TRBV28 to TRBJ1-1; D is perhaps TRBD1 (5 bases). V was pared by 2 bases and J by 3 bases, with 19 bases between. The germline V gene has CDR1 MDHEN and CDR2 SYDVKM. There are 17 residues in the CDR3. The CDR3 nucleotides are TGTGCCAGCAGTTTACTCCGCATAATTGGGGGGGACACTGAAGCTTTCTTT. It specifies CASSLLRIIGGDTEAFF.

This clonotype was seen repeatedly, ten times or more. The chain employs TRBV7-2 and TRBJ1-5; D perhaps matches TRBD1 (6 bases). This CDR3 is 15 amino acids long. V dropped 2 bases and J dropped 2 bases, with 10 bases sitting between them. The germline V gene has CDR1 SGHTA and CDR2 FQGNSA. CDR3 region: CASSLSAGGNQPQHF. DNA for the CDR3: TGTGCCAGCAGCTTATCGGCAGGGGGCAATCAGCCCCAGCATTTT.

V gene TRBV21-1 combines with J gene TRBJ2-5; the table's D call TRBD1 went unverified against the DNA. TRBV21-1 is classified as a pseudogene. The CDR3 consists of 16 residues. CDR3 DNA: TGTGCCAGCAGCAAACACCCCGTCGGGCGGCAAGAGACCCAGTACTTC. This translates into CASSKHPVGRQETQYF.

This clonotype was counted only a few times. This rearrangement joins TRBV28 to TRBJ1-2, with D perhaps matching TRBD1 (5 bases). The V end lost 4 bases, the J end lost 4 bases, and 13 bases lay between the germline ends. CDR3 length: 14 residues. From germline, CDR1 is MDHEN and CDR2 SYDVKM. CDR3 region: CASSSIQDSYGYTF. In DNA form, the CDR3 reads TGTGCCAGCAGTTCCATACAGGATTCCTATGGCTACACCTTC.

This clonotype has just a few counts. V usage is TRBV29-1 and J usage is TRBJ2-7; D possibly corresponds to TRBD1 (6 bases). V lost 3 bases and J 2 bases, leaving 11 bases between the germline ends. The CDR3 consists of 13 residues. Per germline, CDR1 SQVTM and CDR2 ANQGSEA. CDR3 region: CSVEDSSTYEQYF. CDR3 coding DNA: TGCAGCGTTGAGGACAGTTCTACCTACGAGCAGTACTTC.

This clonotype occurred a few times. The chain links TRBV4-1 to TRBJ2-1; D not certain. Per germline, CDR1 MGHRA and CDR2 YSYEKL. Deletions cut 0 bases from V and 8 bases from J, with 8 bases between. This CDR3 is built from 13 residues. For the CDR3, the DNA is TGCGCCAGCAGCCAAGATAGGGTCTATGAGCAGTTCTTC. Translating it yields CASSQDRVYEQFF.

At least ten counts were recorded for this clonotype. The chain joins TRBV2 to TRBJ2-5; no clear D gene. Trimming stripped 1 base from V and 4 bases from J, with 4 bases between. From germline, CDR1 is SNHLY and CDR2 FYNNEI. The CDR3 extends over 12 amino acids. CDR3: CASSEEGETQYF. As DNA, the CDR3 is TGTGCCAGCAGTGAAGAGGGAGAGACCCAGTACTTC. The entire variable domain, with the rest obtained from reference TRBV2 and TRBJ2-5, is as follows: EPEVTQTPSHQVTQMGQEVILRCVPISNHLYFYWYRQILGQKVEFLVSFYNNEISEKSEIFDDQFSVERPDGSNFTLKIRSTKLEDSAMYFCASSEEGETQYFGPGTRLLVL.

This clonotype occurred a few times. The chain carries TRBV29-1 and TRBJ2-7, with 9 bases lining up with TRBD1. The junction had 1 base not matched to a gene; V was cut back by 5 bases and J by 2 bases. This CDR3 is 12 amino acids long. Germline loops: CDR1 SQVTM, CDR2 ANQGSEA. CDR3 protein: CSVRQGAYEQYF. The CDR3 region has the DNA TGCAGCGTTAGACAGGGGGCCTACGAGCAGTACTTC.

This clonotype came up a few times. V gene TRBV21-1 combines with J gene TRBJ2-3; TRBD1, the table's D call, lacks a check against the DNA. TRBV21-1 is a pseudogene segment. The CDR3 consists of 13 residues. As DNA, the CDR3 is TGTGCCAGCCCCGAAGGGGACAGGGAATTTCAGTATTTT. As protein: CASPEGDREFQYF.

Ten or more counts support this clonotype. CDR3: CASLRGSYEQYF. CDR3 DNA: TGTGCCAGCTTGCGGGGCTCCTACGAGCAGTACTTC. This chain joins TRBV28 and TRBJ2-7; D is perhaps TRBD2 (6 bases). The CDR3 covers 12 residues. In germline, CDR1 is MDHEN, CDR2 SYDVKM. V lost 8 bases and J 0 bases, leaving 8 bases between the germline ends.

This clonotype was detected ten times or more. The J gene is TRBJ2-3, the V gene TRBV9; D is tentatively TRBD1 or TRBD2 (6 bases each). V dropped 4 bases and J dropped 4 bases, with 16 bases sitting between them. CDR3 length: 15 amino acids. CDR1 and CDR2 from the germline V gene are SGDLS and YYNGEE. DNA for the CDR3: TGTGCCAGCAGCCCCGGGGGCGGGATTGCAGATACGCAGTATTTT. It is translated as CASSPGGGIADTQYF.

This clonotype showed up many times. The J gene is TRBJ2-4, the V gene TRBV28; 9 positions agree with TRBD2. Germline lookup yields CDR1 MDHEN and CDR2 SYDVKM. With 4 bases clipped from V and 7 bases from J, the junction kept 11 bases outside the gene matches. This CDR3 comprises 16 residues. The CDR3 is CASSSAGLAGENIQYF. The CDR3 DNA reads TGTGCCAGCAGTTCCGCCGGGTTAGCGGGGGAGAACATTCAGTACTTC.

This clonotype is classed as medium-sized. The rearrangement uses TRBV5-1 and TRBJ1-5; D is undetermined. Germline V gives CDR1 SGHRS, CDR2 YFSETQ. Trimming pared 0 bases from V and 6 bases from J, leaving 10 bases between. The CDR3 consists of 14 residues. The CDR3 bases are TGCGCCAGCAGCTTGGACGGGAGCGGTCAGCCCCAGCATTTT. Translated: CASSLDGSGQPQHF.

This clonotype was observed at least ten times. The chain couples TRBV19 to TRBJ2-2, with TRBD2 matching over 13 bases. Germline V gives CDR1 LNHDA, CDR2 SQIVND (reference sequence). This CDR3 comprises 18 residues. V lost 6 bases, J lost 2 bases, and 9 bases stayed unmatched. CDR3 sequence (DNA): TGTGCCAGTAGGCCGGGACTAGCGGGAACAATTAACACCGGGGAGCTGTTTTTT. Protein sequence: CASRPGLAGTINTGELFF.

This clonotype has a count of ten or more. The chain is built from TRBV5-1 and TRBJ2-1, with D unclear. Deletions cut 4 bases from V and 3 bases from J, with 14 bases between. Germline V gives CDR1 SGHRS, CDR2 YFSETQ. This CDR3 is 15 amino acids long. CDR3 bases: TGCGCCAGCAGCCAGGACGCGGACGTCTACAATGAGCAGTTCTTC. This translates into CASSQDADVYNEQFF.

This clonotype was seen a few times. The chain recombines TRBV3-1 with TRBJ2-2, with no clear D. V was shortened by 6 bases and J by 1 base, with 9 bases between the two germline ends. Germline lookup yields CDR1 LGHDT and CDR2 YNNKEL (reference sequence). The CDR3 has 14 residues. This CDR3 is CASRLEGNTGELFF. For the CDR3, the DNA is TGTGCCAGCAGGCTAGAAGGGAACACCGGGGAGCTGTTTTTT.

This clonotype was picked up many times. This chain's CDR3 is CASSRAGLTLNTEAFF. The CDR3, as DNA: TGTGCCAGCTCACGCGCAGGACTCACCTTGAACACTGAAGCTTTCTTT. The V and J genes are TRBV18 and TRBJ1-1; D call uncertain. Germline lookup yields CDR1 KGHSH and CDR2 LQKENI. Trimming took 4 bases from V and 0 from J, leaving 15 bases between them. The CDR3 is made up of 16 amino acids.

In its sample, this clonotype was seen a few times. The gene calls are TRBV21-1 and TRBJ2-7; TRBD1 reflects the table's D call only, with no check against the DNA. TRBV21-1 is annotated as a pseudogene. The CDR3 contains 15 residues. Here the CDR3 reads CASSPRQGRTYEQYF. The CDR3 DNA reads as TGTGCCAGCAGCCCTCGACAGGGTAGGACCTACGAGCAGTACTTC.

This clonotype was found many times. The chain uses TRBV7-2 and TRBJ2-3, with 10 bases lining up with TRBD2. Germline lookup yields CDR1 SGHTA and CDR2 FQGNSA. J was trimmed by 2 bases and V by 5 bases; bases with no gene match: 4. This CDR3 region has 15 residues. The CDR3 DNA reads TGTGCCAGCAGCCAGACTAGCGGGCCCACAGATACGCAGTATTTT. Its protein is CASSQTSGPTDTQYF.